Each of the 32 T cell receptor beta chains below was sequenced from the same sample in a study of T cell repertoires in cytomegalovirus infection. Their antigen targets remain unknown. TCRdb re-analysed the reads in MiXCR, keeping a single row per CDR3 protein. Counted here are about 58,000 distinct CDR3 sequences, around a fifth occurring once; the ten biggest clones make up more than 55%. The sequenced sample was CD8+ T cells from cultured PBMCs, obtained from culture after CMV antigen stimulation. The receptor source for this set is a human donor in good health (CMV status not recorded). Some clones in this sample may be carry-over from other donors' samples.

The chain combines TRBV12-3 or TRBV12-4 with TRBJ1-2; D is perhaps TRBD1 (5 bases). The CDR3 consists of 12 residues. V was pared by 0 bases and J by 6 bases, with 5 bases between. The CDR3 DNA follows: TGTGCCAGCAGTTTAGCGGGGGATGGCTACACCTTC. Encoded protein: CASSLAGDGYTF.

V is TRBV10-3 and J is TRBJ2-5; D is ambiguous. CDR3 length: 14 residues. In germline, CDR1 is ENHRY, CDR2 SYGVKD. Trimming pared 10 bases from V and 1 base from J, leaving 16 bases between. The CDR3 loop reads CATQRGPSQETQYF. In DNA form, the CDR3 reads TGTGCCACCCAACGAGGACCAAGCCAAGAGACCCAGTACTTC.

This chain connects TRBV28 to TRBJ2-3; 10 nucleotides agree with TRBD1. The length of the CDR3 is 18 residues. The germline V gene encodes CDR1 MDHEN and CDR2 SYDVKM. The J segment lost 5 bases and the V segment lost 5 bases, leaving 16 bases of the junction unmatched. The CDR3 nucleotides are TGTGCCAGCAGTACCGGCGGGACAGGGGAGGGAGACGGAGATACGCAGTATTTT. This sequence encodes CASSTGGTGEGDGDTQYF.

This clonotype has more than one count but fewer than ten. The chain recombines TRBV27 with TRBJ2-7; TRBD1 agrees at 8 bases. V lost 6 bases and J lost 3; bases outside the gene matches: 22. The CDR3 length is 19 residues. CDR1 is MNHEY and CDR2 is SMNVEV in the germline V gene (reference sequence). CDR3 protein: CASSSLDPGQAILGYEQYF. The CDR3 nucleotides are TGTGCCAGCAGCTCACTCGATCCGGGACAGGCAATTTTGGGCTACGAGCAGTACTTC.

The chain couples TRBV10-2 to TRBJ1-2, with 7 bases lining up with TRBD1. The CDR3 spans 13 residues. V lost 0 bases and J lost 8; bases outside the gene matches: 3. Germline assignment: CDR1 WSHSY and CDR2 SAAADI. DNA of the CDR3: TGCGCCAGCAGTGAGTCGACAGGGTTAGGCTACACCTTC. Its protein product is CASSESTGLGYTF.

V usage is TRBV9 and J usage is TRBJ2-3; 9 nucleotides line up with TRBD2. The CDR3 has 14 residues. CDR1 is SGDLS and CDR2 is YYNGEE in the germline V gene. The J segment lost 4 bases and the V segment lost 3 bases, leaving 3 bases of the junction unmatched. CDR3 in amino acids: CASSDSGGPDTQYF. CDR3 DNA: TGTGCCAGCAGCGATAGCGGGGGCCCAGATACGCAGTATTTT.

The rearrangement links TRBV7-2 to TRBJ2-7; a weak D match, TRBD2 (5 bases). Trimming stripped 10 bases from V and 2 bases from J, with 15 bases between. The length of the CDR3 is 13 residues. The germline V gene has CDR1 SGHTA and CDR2 FQGNSA. This CDR3 reads CATEDFSAYEQYF. Here the CDR3 DNA reads TGTGCCACTGAGGACTTCTCCGCCTACGAGCAGTACTTC.

The gene calls are TRBV20-1 and TRBJ2-7, with 8 positions matching TRBD2. This CDR3 is built from 13 residues. The germline V gene encodes CDR1 DFQATT and CDR2 SNEGSKA (reference sequence). Germline trimming cut 4 bases from V and 0 bases from J; bases unmatched to any gene: 2. The DNA of the CDR3 is TGCAGTGCTACCAGCGGGGGCTCCTACGAGCAGTACTTC. Protein: CSATSGGSYEQYF.

V usage is TRBV12-3 or TRBV12-4 and J usage is TRBJ2-3; 7 bases line up with TRBD1. This CDR3 is built from 17 residues. V trimming: 4 bases; J trimming: 6 bases; junction bases outside the gene matches: 16. The CDR3 DNA reads TGTGCCAGCAGTTCCATCCTAAGGGGACAGTTCCCCGATACGCAGTATTTT. It yields the protein CASSSILRGQFPDTQYF.

This clonotype was seen only a few times. This chain links TRBV19 with TRBJ1-5, with a tentative D call TRBD1 (6 bases). The length of the CDR3 is 15 residues. Germline CDR1 reads LNHDA; CDR2 reads SQIVND (reference sequence). Trimming shortened V by 5 bases and J by 6 bases, and 17 bases separated the two germline ends. CDR3 coding DNA: TGTGCCAGTAGTCCAGAGCAGGGGCTGGGTCAGCCCCAGCATTTT. It yields the protein CASSPEQGLGQPQHF. The full variable domain, in which reference TRBV19 and TRBJ1-5 provide the parts outside the CDR3, is DGGITQSPKYLFRKEGQNVTLSCEQNLNHDAMYWYRQDPGQGLRLIYYSQIVNDFQKGDIAEGYSVSREKKESFPLTVTSAQKNPTAFYLCASSPEQGLGQPQHFGDGTRLSIL.

This clonotype has more than one count but fewer than ten. The chain carries TRBV4-3 and TRBJ2-1; 8 nucleotides agree with TRBD2. Germline V gene lookup returns CDR1 LGHNA and CDR2 YSLEER. V dropped 1 base and J dropped 4; count of bases not matched to a gene: 12. The CDR3 sequence is 18 residues long. The CDR3 region has the DNA TGCGCCAGCAGCCAAGTTCCCGAGGGCGGGAGGCCTTACAATGAGCAGTTCTTC. Translating it yields CASSQVPEGGRPYNEQFF.

J is TRBJ2-2 and V is TRBV7-8; tentatively, D is TRBD2 (6 bases). Germline loops: CDR1 SGHVS, CDR2 FQNEAQ. Trimming cost V 5 bases and J 2 bases, with 15 bases left between them. There are 16 residues in the CDR3. This CDR3 reads CASSTTLGLNTGELFF. The CDR3 DNA sequence: TGTGCCAGCAGCACAACCTTGGGACTCAACACCGGGGAGCTGTTTTTT. The full variable domain, rest sourced from reference TRBV7-8 and TRBJ2-2, is GAGVSQSPRYKVAKRGQDVALRCDPISGHVSLFWYQQALGQGPEFLTYFQNEAQLDKSGLPSDRFFAERPEGSVSTLKIQRTQQEDSAVYLCASSTTLGLNTGELFFGEGSRLTVL.

This clonotype was seen ten or more times. The rearrangement uses TRBV7-6 and TRBJ2-7; 8 bases match TRBD2. With V trimmed by 0 bases and J by 2 bases, 3 bases remained unmatched. The germline V gene encodes CDR1 SGHVS and CDR2 FNYEAQ. The CDR3 runs 15 residues. This chain's CDR3 is CASSLAAGVTYEQYF. In nucleotides, the CDR3 is TGTGCCAGCAGCTTAGCAGCGGGAGTAACCTACGAGCAGTACTTC.

V gene TRBV11-3 combines with J gene TRBJ1-2; no firm D call. Germline CDR1 SGHNT, CDR2 YENEEA. The CDR3 contains 11 residues. V was cut by 5 bases and J by 4 bases, with 5 bases left in between. The CDR3 sequence is CASSRGYGYTF. CDR3 DNA sequence: TGTGCCAGCAGCCGGGGCTATGGCTACACCTTC.

The chain joins TRBV12-3 or TRBV12-4 to TRBJ2-1; D might be TRBD2 (6 bases). The V gene lost 7 bases and the J gene lost 7 bases, with 8 bases spanning the gap. The CDR3 is 11 amino acids. CDR3 DNA sequence: TGTGCCAGCAATCTAGCGAATGAGCAGTTCTTC. Protein: CASNLANEQFF.

V is TRBV4-3 and J is TRBJ2-1; TRBD1 or TRBD2 may be the D gene (5 bases each). Trimming stripped 0 bases from V and 0 bases from J, with 9 bases between. The length of the CDR3 is 16 residues. CDR1 LGHNA and CDR2 YSLEER come from the germline V gene. This CDR3 reads CASSQEPGSSYNEQFF. The DNA for the CDR3 is TGCGCCAGCAGCCAAGAGCCAGGGAGCTCCTACAATGAGCAGTTCTTC.

This rearrangement joins TRBV12-3 or TRBV12-4 to TRBJ2-7, with 10 bases aligning to TRBD2. The length of the CDR3 is 14 residues. The V segment lost 2 bases and the J segment 7 bases; nucleotides outside the gene matches: 5. The CDR3: CASSLSGRALEQYF. CDR3 DNA sequence: TGTGCCAGCAGTTTAAGCGGGAGGGCCCTTGAGCAGTACTTC.

This clonotype has just a few counts. CDR3 sequence reads: CASSLYGLQETQYF. CDR3 DNA sequence: TGTGCCAGCAGTTTATACGGACTCCAAGAGACCCAGTACTTC. The chain employs TRBV27 and TRBJ2-5; possible D gene TRBD2, 5 bases. Germline CDR1 MNHEY, CDR2 SMNVEV (reference sequence). V dropped 1 base and J dropped 1 base, with 7 bases sitting between them. This CDR3 is built from 14 residues.

V is TRBV12-5 and J is TRBJ1-1; D is undetermined. V was clipped by 6 bases and J by 6 bases, with 11 bases between them. The CDR3 is 12 amino acids. The germline V gene encodes CDR1 LGHNT and CDR2 FRNRAP. The CDR3 loop is CASGKDWAEAFF. In DNA form, the CDR3 reads TGTGCTAGTGGGAAGGACTGGGCTGAAGCTTTCTTT.

The chain carries TRBV19 and TRBJ1-2; perhaps TRBD1 as D (6 bases). Trimming left V 7 bases short and J 4 bases short, with 10 bases between. CDR1 is LNHDA and CDR2 is SQIVND in the germline V gene (reference sequence). CDR3 size: 12 residues. The CDR3 DNA sequence: TGTGCCAGTAACCAGGACAGCTATGGCTACACCTTC. This translates into CASNQDSYGYTF.

This clonotype was observed a few times. The chain carries TRBV18 and TRBJ2-2, with 7 bases lining up with TRBD1. Unmatched junction bases numbered 8, after V lost 0 bases and J lost 4 bases. The CDR3 length is 17 residues. CDR1 and CDR2 (germline): KGHSH, LQKENI. The chain's CDR3 is CASSPPVQGQVTGELFF. For the CDR3, the DNA is TGTGCCAGCTCACCACCGGTACAAGGACAGGTCACCGGGGAGCTGTTTTTT.

V usage is TRBV12-3 or TRBV12-4 and J usage is TRBJ2-5; D call uncertain. V was trimmed by 5 bases and J by 0 bases, leaving 10 bases between them. This CDR3 is 14 amino acids long. DNA of the CDR3: TGTGCCAGCAGTCCGGTGGCGTACCAAGAGACCCAGTACTTC. Amino acids: CASSPVAYQETQYF.

This clonotype was detected only a few times. The rearrangement links TRBV4-1 to TRBJ2-2, with TRBD2 identical over 9 bases. Germline V CDR1 and CDR2: MGHRA, YSYEKL. The trim removed 0 bases at V and 3 bases at J, leaving 8 bases unmatched. The CDR3 is made up of 18 amino acids. The CDR3 region has the DNA TGCGCCAGCAGCCAAGATCGCCTAGCGGGGACTCACACCGGGGAGCTGTTTTTT. As protein: CASSQDRLAGTHTGELFF.

V gene TRBV6-2 or TRBV6-3 combines with J gene TRBJ2-2; tentative D call: TRBD1 (5 bases). This CDR3 spans 13 amino acids. Deletions cut 6 bases from V and 7 bases from J, with 12 bases between. Germline values: CDR1 MNHEY, CDR2 SVGEGT. CDR3 sequence reads: CASSNRPHGELFF. The DNA for the CDR3 is TGTGCCAGCAGCAACAGGCCTCACGGGGAGCTGTTTTTT.

This clonotype was seen more than once but under ten times. The chain is built from TRBV14 and TRBJ2-1; tentatively, D is TRBD1 or TRBD2 (5 bases each). The CDR3 spans 13 residues. V was cut by 4 bases and J by 5 bases, with 9 bases left in between. Germline V lookup: CDR1 SGHDN, CDR2 FVKESK. The CDR3: CASSPGAHNEQFF. CDR3 in DNA: TGTGCCAGCAGCCCCGGGGCACACAATGAGCAGTTCTTC.

This clonotype occurred a few times. This chain joins TRBV5-6 and TRBJ2-6; tentative D call: TRBD1 (5 bases). Trimming took off 6 bases at V and 1 base at J, with 8 bases between the two ends. Germline-derived CDR1 and CDR2 are SGHDT and YYEEEE. The CDR3 is made up of 14 amino acids. CDR3: CASTSGSGANVLTF. Written as DNA, the CDR3 is TGTGCCAGCACGTCAGGGTCTGGGGCCAACGTCCTGACTTTC.

This rearrangement joins TRBV6-2 or TRBV6-3 to TRBJ2-3; TRBD1 aligns across 10 bases. This CDR3 spans 16 amino acids. J was trimmed by 6 bases and V by 5 bases; bases with no gene match: 11. CDR1 is MNHEY and CDR2 is SVGEGT in the germline V gene. CDR3 DNA sequence: TGTGCCAGCAGTACCACTTTGGACAGGGGGAGGGATACGCAGTATTTT. This codes for CASSTTLDRGRDTQYF.

The chain has TRBV20-1 and TRBJ1-2; TRBD1 matches at 9 bases. The J segment lost 4 bases and the V segment lost 6 bases, leaving 9 bases of the junction unmatched. The CDR3 contains 14 residues. Germline V lookup: CDR1 DFQATT, CDR2 SNEGSKA (reference sequence). The CDR3 protein is CSAAPGTGSYGYTF. DNA of the CDR3: TGCAGTGCCGCACCCGGGACAGGGAGCTATGGCTACACCTTC.

The table lists this clonotype with a few counts. The chain joins TRBV11-2 to TRBJ2-7; D is uncertain. The germline V and J ends were trimmed by 5 bases and 0 bases, with 8 bases remaining between them. CDR1 SGHAT and CDR2 FQNNGV come from the germline V gene. The CDR3 is made up of 13 amino acids. CDR3 in amino acids: CASSLAFSYEQYF. The CDR3 DNA is TGTGCCAGCAGCCTCGCATTCTCCTACGAGCAGTACTTC.

The V call is TRBV4-3, the J call TRBJ2-1; D possibly corresponds to TRBD1 (6 bases). CDR3 length: 13 amino acids. The V gene's germline CDR1 is LGHNA and CDR2 YSLEER. Trimming cost V 6 bases and J 6 bases, with 12 bases left between them. CDR3 DNA: TGCGCCAGCAGTTTGGACAGCCTCAATGAGCAGTTCTTC. It is translated as CASSLDSLNEQFF.

This clonotype has more than one count but fewer than ten. The chain couples TRBV28 to TRBJ1-5, with 8 nucleotides matching TRBD1. From germline, CDR1 is MDHEN and CDR2 SYDVKM. The CDR3 has 14 residues. V lost 3 bases, J lost 7 bases, and 5 bases stayed unmatched. Here the CDR3 reads CASSLDRESQPQHF. CDR3 bases: TGTGCCAGCAGTTTGGACAGGGAAAGCCAGCCCCAGCATTTT.

The rearrangement joins TRBV4-3 to TRBJ2-1; D not resolved. The CDR3 covers 17 residues. Trimming pared 0 bases from V and 0 bases from J, leaving 12 bases between. The germline V gene has CDR1 LGHNA and CDR2 YSLEER. CDR3 in DNA: TGCGCCAGCAGCCAAGATGAGCTTGATAGCTCCTACAATGAGCAGTTCTTC. It translates to CASSQDELDSSYNEQFF.